Following are 21 T cell receptor beta chains from one sample sequenced in a study of cytomegalovirus exposure and HLA in healthy donors. Libraries were prepared by immunoSEQ multiplex PCR; TCRdb keeps only in-frame clonotypes and omits some of them. This table holds 120,000 to 150,000 clones, less than 90% found once. The sample was PBMCs. The origin of the receptors is a young woman in good health and CMV-seropositive.

The CDR3 sequence: CATSRQGVNYNEQFF. The CDR3 nucleotides read TGTGCCACCAGCAGACAGGGTGTAAACTACAATGAGCAGTTCTTC. The rearrangement uses TRBV15 and TRBJ2-1; perhaps TRBD1 as D (5 bases). Germline lookup yields CDR1 LNHNV and CDR2 YYDKDF (reference sequence). The CDR3 sequence is 15 residues long. Trimming took off 2 bases at V and 3 bases at J, with 11 bases between the two ends.

The chain joins TRBV11-3 to TRBJ2-4, with 13 bases aligning to TRBD2. V lost 2 bases and J lost 8; bases outside the gene matches: 9. This CDR3 is 17 amino acids long. The germline CDR1 and CDR2 sequences are SGHNT and YENEEA. The CDR3 DNA reads as TGTGCCAGCAGCTTAATGTATACTAGCGGGAGGGGGGACATTCAGTACTTC. Translation: CASSLMYTSGRGDIQYF.

The chain has TRBV2 and TRBJ1-4, with unresolved D. CDR1 SNHLY and CDR2 FYNNEI come from the germline V gene. There are 16 residues in the CDR3. The ends were cut back, 0 bases at V and 4 bases at J, with 12 bases in the middle. CDR3 residues: CASSEARLNSNEKLFF. The CDR3 nucleotides read TGTGCCAGCAGTGAAGCACGTTTGAACAGTAATGAAAAACTGTTTTTT.

This sequence joins TRBV5-4 and TRBJ1-4; TRBD1 might be the D (6 bases). Germline loops: CDR1 SGHNT, CDR2 YYREEE (reference sequence). CDR3 length: 15 residues. Between the trimmed V and J ends, which lost 4 bases and 5 bases, there was a span of 15 bases. The DNA of the CDR3 is TGTGCCAGCAGCCCAAAACCGGGACAAAATGAAAAACTGTTTTTT. It codes for CASSPKPGQNEKLFF.

V is TRBV7-9 and J is TRBJ2-7; 9 positions agree with TRBD1. The CDR3 contains 15 residues. Trimming at V came to 4 bases and at J to 2 bases, leaving 6 bases not matched to a gene. CDR1 and CDR2 (germline): SEHNR, FQNEAQ (reference sequence). Written as DNA, the CDR3 is TGTGCCAGCAGCTCGCCCGGGACAGGGCCCTACGAGCAGTACTTC. Residues: CASSSPGTGPYEQYF.

The CDR3 bases are TGTGCCAGCAGCGGGCGGGGTAGTAATCAGCCCCAGCATTTT. Protein: CASSGRGSNQPQHF. The J gene is TRBJ1-5, the V gene TRBV7-2; D unresolved. Deletions cut 5 bases from V and 4 bases from J, with 12 bases between. CDR1 SGHTA and CDR2 FQGNSA come from the germline V gene. The CDR3 consists of 14 residues.

The V gene is TRBV27, the J gene TRBJ2-2, with a weak D call TRBD1 (6 bases). The CDR3 has 15 residues. V dropped 2 bases and J dropped 4 bases, with 11 bases sitting between them. Germline V lookup: CDR1 MNHEY, CDR2 SMNVEV (reference sequence). For the CDR3, the DNA is TGTGCCAGCAGTTTAACAGGGAAGGCCACCGGGGAGCTGTTTTTT. It specifies CASSLTGKATGELFF.

The genes are TRBV6-1 and TRBJ1-1; TRBD1 matches 9 bases. V gave up 6 bases and J gave up 3 bases; unmatched junction bases: 8. Germline assignment: CDR1 MNHNS and CDR2 SASEGT. There are 15 residues in the CDR3. CDR3 region: CASRDRTGADTEAFF. The CDR3 region has the DNA TGTGCCAGCAGGGATCGGACAGGGGCGGACACTGAAGCTTTCTTT.

The chain couples TRBV12-5 to TRBJ2-1; perhaps TRBD2 as D (6 bases). Germline V gene data show CDR1 as LGHNT and CDR2 as FRNRAP. The CDR3 contains 16 residues. V lost 1 base to trimming and J lost 7 bases, with 17 bases between them. In nucleotides, the CDR3 is TGTGCTAGTGGTTTGGGAATAGGGACTGGTCCGAATGAGCAGTTCTTC. Protein: CASGLGIGTGPNEQFF.

This chain uses TRBV4-3 with TRBJ2-3; D remains ambiguous. Germline CDR1 LGHNA, CDR2 YSLEER. The ends were cut back, 1 base at V and 8 bases at J, with 13 bases in the middle. The CDR3 sequence is 14 residues long. The CDR3 DNA reads as TGCGCCAGCAGCCAAGCACTAACTTCCGGTACGCAGTATTTT. Its translation: CASSQALTSGTQYF.

The chain employs TRBV7-3 and TRBJ2-5; D is undetermined. Germline V lookup: CDR1 SGHTA, CDR2 FQGTGA. Between the trimmed V and J ends, which lost 4 bases and 5 bases, there was a span of 5 bases. CDR3 length: 11 amino acids. The CDR3 region is CASSSGETQYF. CDR3 sequence (DNA): TGTGCCAGCAGCTCCGGGGAGACCCAGTACTTC.

The gene calls are TRBV28 and TRBJ2-7; the match to TRBD2 covers 8 bases. Germline V gene data show CDR1 as MDHEN and CDR2 as SYDVKM. The CDR3 runs to 13 residues. Losses at the gene ends were 10 bases for V and 6 bases for J; bases not matched to a gene: 11. CDR3 in DNA: TGTGCCACCCTTCCAGGACTAGCCTCCGAGCAGTACTTC. Translating it yields CATLPGLASEQYF.

The chain uses TRBV2 and TRBJ2-1; D not resolved. Germline CDR1 and CDR2: SNHLY and FYNNEI. V was cut by 6 bases and J by 9 bases, with 18 bases left in between. CDR3 length equals 14 residues. CDR3 protein: CASRPPQTNSEQFF. CDR3 nucleotides: TGTGCCAGCAGGCCCCCCCAAACCAACAGTGAGCAGTTCTTC. Based on the CDR3 plus reference TRBV2 and TRBJ2-1, the full variable domain is EPEVTQTPSHQVTQMGQEVILRCVPISNHLYFYWYRQILGQKVEFLVSFYNNEISEKSEIFDDQFSVERPDGSNFTLKIRSTKLEDSAMYFCASRPPQTNSEQFFGPGTRLTVL.

The J gene is TRBJ2-7, the V gene TRBV27; 8 bases map to TRBD1. Trimming took 2 bases from V and 5 from J; bases not matched to a gene: 11. The CDR3 runs to 16 residues. The germline CDR1 and CDR2 sequences are MNHEY and SMNVEV (reference sequence). In DNA, the CDR3 is TGTGCCAGCAGTTTAAGATCGGCAGGGGGCAGGAACGAGCAGTACTTC. It is translated as CASSLRSAGGRNEQYF.

The rearrangement joins TRBV19 to TRBJ2-3; the match to TRBD2 covers 8 bases. The CDR3 consists of 15 residues. J gave up 4 bases and V 5 bases, and 8 bases lay outside the gene matches. CDR1 and CDR2 (germline): LNHDA, SQIVND (reference sequence). CDR3 sequence (DNA): TGTGCCAGTAGTTTCCCCGGGACTAGGGCAGATACGCAGTATTTT. It specifies CASSFPGTRADTQYF.

V usage is TRBV11-3 and J usage is TRBJ2-1; D perhaps matches TRBD2 (6 bases). The germline V and J ends were trimmed by 5 bases and 1 base, with 15 bases remaining between them. The CDR3 runs to 16 residues. Germline V gene sequence: CDR1 SGHNT, CDR2 YENEEA. This CDR3 is CASSHRTIGSYNEQFF. CDR3 sequence (DNA): TGTGCCAGCAGCCACCGGACTATTGGGTCCTACAATGAGCAGTTCTTC.

The chain combines TRBV11-3 with TRBJ1-2; tentative D call: TRBD1 (5 bases). The germline V gene has CDR1 SGHNT and CDR2 YENEEA. The CDR3 is made up of 14 amino acids. Trimming left V 0 bases short and J 3 bases short, with 8 bases between. CDR3 amino acids: CASSLDQTDYGYTF. DNA for the CDR3: TGTGCCAGCAGCTTAGATCAGACAGACTATGGCTACACCTTC. The whole variable domain, filled in from reference TRBV11-3 and TRBJ1-2, reads EAGVVQSPRYKIIEKKQPVAFWCNPISGHNTLYWYLQNLGQGPELLIRYENEEAVDDSQLPKDRFSAERLKGVDSTLKIQPAELGDSAVYLCASSLDQTDYGYTFGSGTRLTVV.

The gene calls are TRBV7-9 and TRBJ2-7; TRBD2 matches 8 bases. Germline CDR1 and CDR2: SEHNR and FQNEAQ (reference sequence). The CDR3 totals 14 residues. The V segment lost 5 bases and the J segment 5 bases; nucleotides outside the gene matches: 8. For the CDR3, the DNA is TGTGCCAGCAGCGGGGGGAGCGGGAGCAACGAGCAGTACTTC. Encoded protein: CASSGGSGSNEQYF. The whole variable domain, filled in from reference TRBV7-9 and TRBJ2-7, reads DTGVSQNPRHKITKRGQNVTFRCDPISEHNRLYWYRQTLGQGPEFLTYFQNEAQLEKSRLLSDRFSAERPKGSFSTLEIQRTEQGDSAMYLCASSGGSGSNEQYFGPGTRLTVT.

The J gene is TRBJ1-1, the V gene TRBV6-5; D remains ambiguous. The CDR3 covers 13 residues. The V gene's germline CDR1 is MNHEY and CDR2 SVGAGI. V gave up 0 bases and J gave up 5 bases, with 7 bases separating them. CDR3 amino acids: CASSYSTGTEAFF. In nucleotides, the CDR3 is TGTGCCAGCAGTTACTCGACCGGGACTGAAGCTTTCTTT.

The V gene is TRBV6-5, the J gene TRBJ2-7; 7 bases match TRBD1. The CDR3 extends over 14 amino acids. The J segment lost 2 bases and the V segment lost 7 bases, leaving 8 bases of the junction unmatched. The germline CDR1 and CDR2 sequences are MNHEY and SVGAGI. CDR3 sequence (DNA): TGTGCCAGCAAAGGCCGGGACAGAGCCTACGAGCAGTACTTC. Encoded protein: CASKGRDRAYEQYF.

A single count supports this clone. V usage is TRBV20-1 and J usage is TRBJ2-1; perhaps TRBD1 as D (5 bases). Trimming took 3 bases from V and 7 from J, leaving 7 bases between them. There are 11 residues in the CDR3. Germline-derived CDR1 and CDR2 are DFQATT and SNEGSKA (reference sequence). DNA for the CDR3: TGCAGTGCTAGCCGACAGAATGAGCAGTTCTTC. Its translation is CSASRQNEQFF.